The 31 T cell receptor beta chains below were found in one sample sequenced in a study of CD8+CD57+ T cells in acquired aplastic anemia. Genomic DNA, the template, was used for profiling of the TCR beta VDJ and CDR3. TCRdb reprocessed the reads with MiXCR, giving one entry per CDR3 protein. The sample lists about 220,000 distinct CDR3 sequences; around 45% were seen once. The authors sequenced patients whose flow cytometry had shown CD8+CD57+ cell expansion. Sequencing was carried out using sorted CD4+, CD8+, or CD8+CD57+ T cells (not recorded which) from PBMCs. The receptors here all came from a human donor with aplastic anemia.

The chain uses TRBV20-1 and TRBJ1-2, with 8 nucleotides matching TRBD1. J was trimmed by 4 bases and V by 1 base; bases with no gene match: 8. The V gene's germline CDR1 is DFQATT and CDR2 SNEGSKA (reference sequence). CDR3 size: 15 residues. The CDR3 sequence is CSARGGGTGVYGYTF. The CDR3 DNA reads TGCAGTGCTAGAGGAGGTGGGACAGGAGTCTATGGCTACACCTTC.

This chain joins TRBV30 and TRBJ2-1; 8 bases map to TRBD2. Germline loops: CDR1 GTSNPN, CDR2 SVGIG (reference sequence). The CDR3 has 14 residues. V shed 2 bases and J 9 bases; nucleotides not matched to a gene: 9. CDR3 DNA: TGTGCCTGGAGTCTTGGTAGCGGGACGGGTGAGCAGTTCTTC. Translation: CAWSLGSGTGEQFF.

V gene TRBV7-2 combines with J gene TRBJ1-2; D may be TRBD1 (6 bases). Germline V gene data show CDR1 as SGHTA and CDR2 as FQGNSA. The CDR3 runs 12 residues. The germline V and J ends were trimmed by 5 bases and 8 bases, with 12 bases remaining between them. The CDR3 loop is CASSTDSRGYTF. The CDR3, as DNA: TGTGCCAGCAGCACGGACAGTCGGGGCTACACCTTC. Filled out from reference TRBV7-2 and TRBJ1-2, the complete variable domain reads GAGVSQSPSNKVTEKGKDVELRCDPISGHTALYWYRQSLGQGLEFLIYFQGNSAPDKSGLPSDRFSAERTGGSVSTLTIQRTQQEDSAVYLCASSTDSRGYTFGSGTRLTVV.

J is TRBJ1-6 and V is TRBV12-3 or TRBV12-4, with TRBD1 as a possible D gene (5 bases). V lost 0 bases, J lost 7 bases, and 13 bases lay in between. This CDR3 contains 16 residues. Written as DNA, the CDR3 is TGTGCCAGCAGTTTAGCGCTAGGGGTTTGGAATTCACCCCTCCACTTT. It specifies CASSLALGVWNSPLHF.

This clonotype is deemed medium-sized. This chain links TRBV10-2 with TRBJ1-5; TRBD1 aligns across 9 bases. V lost 6 bases to trimming and J lost 2 bases; unmatched junction nucleotides: 5. This CDR3 spans 15 amino acids. Looked up from germline, CDR1 is WSHSY and CDR2 is SAAADI. The CDR3 sequence is CASSWTGVGNQPQHF. The CDR3 DNA reads as TGCGCCAGCAGCTGGACAGGGGTCGGCAATCAGCCCCAGCATTTT.

This clonotype was counted once. The V gene is TRBV10-3, the J gene TRBJ1-5, with TRBD1 identical over 7 bases. This CDR3 has 14 residues. Germline lookup yields CDR1 ENHRY and CDR2 SYGVKD. J lost 5 bases, V lost 2 bases, and 3 bases had no gene match. The CDR3 protein is CAISEDREYQPQHF. DNA of the CDR3: TGTGCCATCAGTGAGGACAGGGAGTATCAGCCCCAGCATTTT.

The rearrangement joins TRBV20-1 to TRBJ1-6; D gene uncertain. V lost 0 bases to trimming and J lost 0 bases, with 15 bases between them. Germline CDR1 is DFQATT and CDR2 is SNEGSKA (reference sequence). This CDR3 region has 18 residues. This chain's CDR3 is CSARDGTRVGSYNSPLHF. DNA of the CDR3: TGCAGTGCTAGAGATGGAACCCGGGTAGGCTCCTATAATTCACCCCTCCACTTT.

This clonotype was found a few times. The junction and the germline gene differ at one end; a read error may be behind it. The rearrangement joins TRBV10-2 to TRBJ2-7, with a weak D call TRBD2 (7 bases). Germline lookup yields CDR1 WSHSY and CDR2 SAAADI. The CDR3 consists of 15 residues. This chain's CDR3 is CASSEGGGAEYEQYF. Here the CDR3 DNA reads TGCGCCAGTAGTGAGGGGGGGGGCGCCGAGTACGAGCAGTACTTC.

This clonotype was seen at least ten times. The genes are TRBV20-1 and TRBJ2-5; unclear D gene. CDR1 is DFQATT, CDR2 SNEGSKA, per germline (reference sequence). The CDR3 is made up of 10 amino acids. Between the trimmed V and J ends, which lost 3 bases and 7 bases, there was a span of 6 bases. CDR3 in amino acids: CSASTGTQYF. The CDR3 region has the DNA TGCAGTGCTAGCACTGGGACCCAGTACTTC.

The V and J genes are TRBV9 and TRBJ2-7, with 11 bases fitting TRBD2. Germline V gives CDR1 SGDLS, CDR2 YYNGEE. The J segment lost 7 bases and the V segment lost 3 bases, leaving 12 bases of the junction unmatched. The CDR3 has 16 residues. The CDR3 is CASSASTSGISLEQYF. DNA of the CDR3: TGTGCCAGCAGCGCATCGACTAGCGGGATTTCGTTGGAGCAGTACTTC.

This clonotype was recorded many times. The chain couples TRBV2 to TRBJ1-5, with D possibly matching TRBD1 (5 bases). The CDR3 consists of 13 residues. Germline CDR1 reads SNHLY; CDR2 reads FYNNEI. V was trimmed by 8 bases and J by 4 bases, leaving 12 bases between them. The CDR3 spells CASRDSNNQPQHF. CDR3 coding DNA: TGTGCCAGCCGGGACTCCAATAATCAGCCCCAGCATTTT.

V and J are TRBV7-6 and TRBJ1-6, with TRBD1 as a possible D gene (5 bases). Germline CDR1 is SGHVS and CDR2 is FNYEAQ. The CDR3 is 17 residues long. V was cut by 5 bases and J by 4 bases, with 18 bases left in between. The CDR3 bases are TGTGCCAGCAGCCGTATTGGGAAGACAGAATATAATTCACCCCTCCACTTT. This encodes CASSRIGKTEYNSPLHF.

Notes on this clonotype: A read error may produce the germline difference seen at one junction end. The rearrangement uses TRBV10-2 and TRBJ2-4; D is tentatively TRBD1 or TRBD2 (6 bases each). Germline lookup yields CDR1 WSHSY and CDR2 SAAADI. This CDR3 spans 19 amino acids. CDR3 nucleotide sequence: TGTGCCAGCAGTGAAGGCCGGGGGCAGGGTCGGGTTGCCAAAAACATTCAGTACTTC. Translated, it gives CASSEGRGQGRVAKNIQYF.

The chain combines TRBV20-1 with TRBJ1-5; TRBD1 agrees at 7 bases. After removal of 3 bases from V and 2 bases from J, the junction contained 10 bases not matched to a gene. The germline V gene has CDR1 DFQATT and CDR2 SNEGSKA (reference sequence). There are 16 residues in the CDR3. The CDR3 region has the DNA TGCAGTGCTAGTAGCGGCAGGGGGTCGGGCAATCAGCCCCAGCATTTT. As protein: CSASSGRGSGNQPQHF.

The chain has TRBV9 and TRBJ2-3; 8 bases match TRBD1. CDR1 and CDR2 from the germline V gene are SGDLS and YYNGEE. Losses at the gene ends were 0 bases for V and 4 bases for J; bases not matched to a gene: 4. The CDR3 totals 15 residues. The CDR3, as DNA: TGTGCCAGCAGCGTAGGACAGGGGAGCGCAGATACGCAGTATTTT. It yields the protein CASSVGQGSADTQYF. Drawing the rest from reference TRBV9 and TRBJ2-3, the complete variable domain is DSGVTQTPKHLITATGQRVTLRCSPRSGDLSVYWYQQSLDQGLQFLIQYYNGEERAKGNILERFSAQQFPDLHSELNLSSLELGDSALYFCASSVGQGSADTQYFGPGTRLTVL.

The chain links TRBV19 to TRBJ1-2; a possible D gene is TRBD1 (5 bases). Germline V lookup: CDR1 LNHDA, CDR2 SQIVND (reference sequence). Deletions cut 2 bases from V and 3 bases from J, with 10 bases between. The CDR3 has 14 amino acids. The CDR3 DNA reads as TGTGCCAGTAGTATATTTGGGGGATACTATGGCTACACCTTC. Its translation: CASSIFGGYYGYTF.

This clonotype came up once. The rearrangement links TRBV14 to TRBJ1-2; D not resolved. Germline CDR1 reads SGHDN; CDR2 reads FVKESK. The CDR3 totals 10 residues. V dropped 4 bases and J dropped 10 bases, with 7 bases sitting between them. The CDR3 is CASSRHAYTF. The CDR3 DNA reads as TGTGCCAGCAGCCGACATGCCTACACCTTC.

Worth noting for this clonotype: This could be a read error, since a much larger clone is one nucleotide away. The CDR3, as DNA: TGTGCCAGCAGCAGCCCTCCCGGGACCCGGAACACTGTAGCTTTCTTT. It yields the protein CASSSPPGTRNTVAFF. The chain combines TRBV7-3 with TRBJ1-1, with a tentative D call TRBD1 (5 bases). This CDR3 comprises 16 residues. Germline lookup yields CDR1 SGHTA and CDR2 FQGTGA.

This clonotype was seen a single time. V is TRBV7-2 and J is TRBJ2-1; D may be TRBD2 (6 bases). Germline V CDR1 and CDR2: SGHTA, FQGNSA. The CDR3 loop spans 12 amino acids. V lost 1 base to trimming and J lost 14 bases, with 12 bases between them. The CDR3 nucleotides are TGTGCCAGCAGCTTAGACAGGAGGGCAAAGTTCTTC. Its translation is CASSLDRRAKFF.

The chain recombines TRBV7-2 with TRBJ2-7; the D is unclear. The CDR3 extends over 14 amino acids. Trimming shortened V by 1 base and J by 4 bases, and 11 bases separated the two germline ends. Germline lookup yields CDR1 SGHTA and CDR2 FQGNSA. Here the CDR3 reads CASSLGKGWYEQYF. DNA for the CDR3: TGTGCCAGCAGCTTAGGGAAGGGTTGGTACGAGCAGTACTTC.

This clonotype was seen ten or more times. J is TRBJ2-7 and V is TRBV3-1, with D uncertain. The V end lost 3 bases, the J end lost 2 bases, and 11 bases lay between the germline ends. There are 14 residues in the CDR3. From germline, CDR1 is LGHDT and CDR2 YNNKEL (reference sequence). The CDR3 sequence: CASSHYSPTYEQYF. CDR3 nucleotide sequence: TGTGCCAGCAGCCACTACAGCCCAACCTACGAGCAGTACTTC.

This rearrangement joins TRBV24-1 to TRBJ2-3; 12 nucleotides match TRBD2. The CDR3 is made up of 17 amino acids. V lost 3 bases, J lost 2 bases, and 5 bases stayed unmatched. Looked up from germline, CDR1 is KGHDR and CDR2 is SFDVKD. CDR3 in amino acids: CATSDPGTSGFTDTQYF. The CDR3, as DNA: TGTGCCACCAGTGATCCCGGGACTAGCGGGTTCACAGATACGCAGTATTTT.

The V and J genes are TRBV15 and TRBJ2-7; 11 bases map to TRBD2. This CDR3 spans 15 amino acids. The germline CDR1 and CDR2 sequences are LNHNV and YYDKDF (reference sequence). V was pared by 3 bases and J by 6 bases, with 7 bases of the junction left unmatched. The CDR3 sequence: CATSRTLAGVSEQYF. CDR3 nucleotide sequence: TGTGCCACCAGCAGGACACTAGCGGGAGTAAGCGAGCAGTACTTC.

This clonotype was detected once. This rearrangement joins TRBV7-8 to TRBJ1-2, with D unclear. Germline V CDR1 and CDR2: SGHVS, FQNEAQ. Deletions cut 5 bases from V and 4 bases from J, with 14 bases between. This CDR3 has 14 residues. This CDR3 reads CASSQPPLTYGYTF. The CDR3 nucleotides read TGTGCCAGCAGCCAACCGCCCTTGACCTATGGCTACACCTTC.

The rearrangement joins TRBV15 to TRBJ2-2, with unresolved D. The CDR3 runs to 13 residues. Germline V gives CDR1 LNHNV, CDR2 YYDKDF (reference sequence). V dropped 4 bases and J dropped 4 bases, with 7 bases sitting between them. This chain's CDR3 is CATSTPGTGELFF. The CDR3 nucleotides read TGTGCCACCAGCACCCCCGGCACCGGGGAGCTGTTTTTT.

In its sample, this clonotype was seen many times. The rearrangement uses TRBV10-1 and TRBJ2-2; no reliable D call. V gave up 5 bases and J gave up 5 bases, with 12 bases separating them. There are 14 residues in the CDR3. Germline-derived CDR1 and CDR2 are WNHNN and SYGVQD (reference sequence). The CDR3 protein is CASSRSAETGELFF. The DNA for the CDR3 is TGCGCCAGCAGTAGATCAGCAGAGACCGGGGAGCTGTTTTTT.

The gene calls are TRBV5-8 and TRBJ1-1, with a weak D call TRBD1 (5 bases). V was shortened by 1 base and J by 0 bases, with 16 bases between the two germline ends. The CDR3 is 17 residues long. Looked up from germline, CDR1 is SGHTS and CDR2 is YDEGEE. The CDR3 loop reads CASSLQQGPILNTEAFF. The CDR3 DNA sequence: TGTGCCAGCAGCTTGCAGCAGGGTCCTATCCTGAACACTGAAGCTTTCTTT.

Remarks on this clonotype: Given a much more abundant clone one base away, this may be a read error. This chain connects TRBV7-2 to TRBJ2-7; 8 bases are shared with TRBD1. V was clipped by 5 bases and J by 4 bases; unmatched bases: 7. The CDR3 runs 14 residues. Germline assignment: CDR1 SGHTA and CDR2 FQGNSA. The CDR3 spells CASSRWDRSYEQYF. Here the CDR3 DNA reads TGTGCCAGCAGCCGCTGGGACAGGAGTTACGAGCAGTACTTC.

The chain uses TRBV20-1 and TRBJ2-1, with D perhaps matching TRBD1 (5 bases). Between the trimmed V and J ends, which lost 0 bases and 6 bases, there was a span of 9 bases. Germline lookup yields CDR1 DFQATT and CDR2 SNEGSKA (reference sequence). CDR3 length: 13 amino acids. The CDR3 sequence: CSARDPQVNEQFF. The CDR3 nucleotides read TGCAGTGCTAGAGATCCACAGGTCAATGAGCAGTTCTTC.

The genes are TRBV2 and TRBJ2-3, with TRBD1 matching 12 bases. Trimming took 6 bases from V and 5 from J; bases not matched to a gene: 6. Germline CDR1 reads SNHLY; CDR2 reads FYNNEI. This CDR3 spans 15 amino acids. The CDR3 DNA follows: TGTGCCAGCAGAGGGACAGGGGGCTTTGGAGATACGCAGTATTTT. Its protein product is CASRGTGGFGDTQYF.

This clonotype was counted many times. The junction shows a germline mismatch at one end, possibly a read error. This chain joins TRBV12-3 or TRBV12-4 and TRBJ2-7; possible D gene TRBD2, 7 bases. The CDR3 totals 12 residues. The DNA for the CDR3 is TGCGCCAGCAGCTCGGGGGGCAACGAGCAGTACTTC. It specifies CASSSGGNEQYF.